These 24 T cell receptor beta chains share one sample of origin, sequenced in a study of blood T cell repertoires in COVID-19. Measured with immunoSEQ multiplex PCR; TCRdb has only the in-frame clones, and not every one. The repertoire holds some 250,000 clones, with 80% to 85% as singletons. Sequencing used peripheral blood. These receptors were collected from a woman aged 55-69 years with active or convalescent COVID-19.

This clone was seen repeatedly, ten times or more. The chain has TRBV7-8 and TRBJ2-7, with 12 bases identical to TRBD2. With 5 bases clipped from V and 2 bases from J, the junction kept 10 bases outside the gene matches. The germline V gene encodes CDR1 SGHVS and CDR2 FQNEAQ. This CDR3 region has 17 residues. The CDR3 DNA is TGTGCCAGCAGCAGACTAGCGGGGGCCGGGGGTACCTACGAGCAGTACTTC. Translated: CASSRLAGAGGTYEQYF.

Written as DNA, the CDR3 is TGCGCCAGCAGCCGCCAATTCCGGGACAGCATCCAAGAGACCCAGTACTTC. Amino acids: CASSRQFRDSIQETQYF. J is TRBJ2-5 and V is TRBV4-3; 7 nucleotides line up with TRBD1. Trimming at V came to 4 bases and at J to 1 base, leaving 12 bases not matched to a gene. The CDR3 sequence is 17 residues long. Germline CDR1 and CDR2: LGHNA and YSLEER.

V gene TRBV19 combines with J gene TRBJ2-7; 8 nucleotides line up with TRBD1. The CDR3 is made up of 14 amino acids. Germline values: CDR1 LNHDA, CDR2 SQIVND (reference sequence). V dropped 5 bases and J dropped 3; count of bases not matched to a gene: 6. Here the CDR3 reads CASSDRDRIYEQYF. Here the CDR3 DNA reads TGTGCCAGTAGTGACCGGGACAGGATCTACGAGCAGTACTTC. Variable domain in full (rest from reference TRBV19 and TRBJ2-7): DGGITQSPKYLFRKEGQNVTLSCEQNLNHDAMYWYRQDPGQGLRLIYYSQIVNDFQKGDIAEGYSVSREKKESFPLTVTSAQKNPTAFYLCASSDRDRIYEQYFGPGTRLTVT.

This chain uses TRBV3-1 (or the pseudogene TRBV3-2) with TRBJ2-7; D perhaps matches TRBD1 (5 bases). The germline V gene has CDR1 LGHDT and CDR2 YNNKEL (reference sequence). Deletions cut 4 bases from V and 6 bases from J, with 16 bases between. The CDR3 has 14 amino acids. CDR3 sequence: CASSLKSGITEQYF. The CDR3 nucleotides are TGTGCCAGCAGCCTAAAGTCAGGGATCACCGAGCAGTACTTC.

The chain uses TRBV6-5 and TRBJ2-3; 11 positions match TRBD2. V was clipped by 7 bases and J by 1 base; unmatched bases: 4. This CDR3 contains 15 residues. The germline V gene has CDR1 MNHEY and CDR2 SVGAGI. The CDR3 spells CASTPSGGRTDTQYF. The CDR3 region has the DNA TGTGCCAGCACCCCTAGCGGGGGGCGCACAGATACGCAGTATTTT.

The sample holds a few counts of this clone. The chain combines TRBV6-1 with TRBJ1-1, with D possibly being TRBD1 (5 bases). Germline V gene lookup returns CDR1 MNHNS and CDR2 SASEGT. Trimming cost V 2 bases and J 5 bases, with 15 bases left between them. The CDR3 covers 15 residues. CDR3: CASSESLWEGTEAFF. The CDR3 DNA follows: TGTGCCAGCAGTGAAAGTCTTTGGGAGGGGACTGAAGCTTTCTTT.

This chain uses TRBV10-3 with TRBJ2-1; D remains ambiguous. The CDR3 extends over 14 amino acids. V lost 2 bases and J lost 10, with 15 bases in between. Germline CDR1 and CDR2: ENHRY and SYGVKD. CDR3 bases: TGTGCCATCAGTGAGAAGTATAACGGAGCAGAGCAGTTCTTC. This sequence encodes CAISEKYNGAEQFF.

The V and J genes are TRBV7-9 and TRBJ1-1; a possible D gene is TRBD1 (5 bases). The CDR3 is 16 residues long. Germline V lookup: CDR1 SEHNR, CDR2 FQNEAQ (reference sequence). This CDR3 is CAIQLLIGRANTEAFF. CDR3 DNA sequence: TGTGCTATACAGCTTCTTATCGGCAGGGCTAACACTGAAGCTTTCTTT.

V is TRBV6-5 and J is TRBJ1-4; TRBD1 might be the D (5 bases). The V end was cut by 0 bases, the J end by 8 bases, with 10 bases between. The V gene's germline CDR1 is MNHEY and CDR2 SVGAGI. The CDR3 runs to 14 residues. This CDR3 reads CASSYSGGTEKLFF. In nucleotides, the CDR3 is TGTGCCAGCAGTTACTCGGGAGGGACGGAAAAACTGTTTTTT.

The chain has TRBV10-3 and TRBJ1-5; D gene unclear. CDR1 ENHRY and CDR2 SYGVKD come from the germline V gene. The CDR3 loop spans 13 amino acids. Between the trimmed V and J ends, which lost 3 bases and 7 bases, there was a span of 10 bases. CDR3 sequence (DNA): TGTGCCATCAGTGAATCCGGGGTACAGCCCCAGCATTTT. This translates into CAISESGVQPQHF.

The chain joins TRBV14 to TRBJ1-6; a weak D match, TRBD1 (5 bases). Trimming shortened V by 0 bases and J by 0 bases, and 12 bases separated the two germline ends. Germline assignment: CDR1 SGHDN and CDR2 FVKESK. This CDR3 has 18 amino acids. The DNA for the CDR3 is TGTGCCAGCAGCCAAGATGGGGCGTGGTACTCCTATAATTCACCCCTCCACTTT. This encodes CASSQDGAWYSYNSPLHF.

This clone was seen just once. The rearrangement links TRBV29-1 to TRBJ1-4, with D possibly TRBD1 on 5 matching bases. CDR1 is SQVTM, CDR2 ANQGSEA, per germline. This CDR3 comprises 15 residues. Trimming pared 4 bases from V and 6 bases from J, leaving 18 bases between. CDR3 loop: CSVVVTRGGDEKLFF. Written as DNA, the CDR3 is TGCAGCGTTGTGGTTACGAGGGGAGGGGATGAAAAACTGTTTTTT.

This clone was detected only a few times. The V gene is TRBV2, the J gene TRBJ1-6; the match to TRBD1 covers 7 bases. Germline V gives CDR1 SNHLY, CDR2 FYNNEI. The CDR3 has 15 residues. With V trimmed by 8 bases and J by 10 bases, 14 bases remained unmatched. CDR3 protein: CASGVRQGGSSPLHF. DNA for the CDR3: TGTGCCAGCGGGGTAAGACAGGGTGGATCCTCACCCCTCCACTTT.

The chain uses TRBV2 and TRBJ1-1; the D is unclear. Trimming took 4 bases from V and 0 from J, leaving 21 bases between them. CDR3 length: 18 amino acids. Germline CDR1 is SNHLY and CDR2 is FYNNEI. CDR3 coding DNA: TGTGCCAGCAGTGTAGACCGACGACTAGTAGAAATGAACACTGAAGCTTTCTTT. Its protein product is CASSVDRRLVEMNTEAFF.

The chain links TRBV2 to TRBJ1-1, with TRBD1 as a possible D gene (5 bases). CDR1 is SNHLY, CDR2 FYNNEI, per germline. This CDR3 is built from 12 residues. V was trimmed by 11 bases and J by 5 bases, leaving 15 bases between them. The CDR3 reads CAQNLGGTEAFF. In DNA form, the CDR3 reads TGTGCCCAAAACCTCGGGGGAACTGAAGCTTTCTTT.

V usage is TRBV18 and J usage is TRBJ1-1, with D perhaps TRBD1 (5 bases). From germline, CDR1 is KGHSH and CDR2 LQKENI. V dropped 3 bases and J dropped 2 bases, with 25 bases sitting between them. This CDR3 region has 19 residues. The CDR3, as DNA: TGTGCCAGCTCACCGGGGACCGCCTGGCGGGGCCGGTTAAACACTGAAGCTTTCTTT. Translating it yields CASSPGTAWRGRLNTEAFF.

The J gene is TRBJ1-3, the V gene TRBV2; 7 bases line up with TRBD1. Germline V gene lookup returns CDR1 SNHLY and CDR2 FYNNEI. V shed 6 bases, J shed 0 bases, and the junction held 5 bases outside the gene matches. The length of the CDR3 is 15 residues. Here the CDR3 reads CASRPGTASGNTIYF. The CDR3 coding sequence is TGTGCCAGCAGGCCCGGGACAGCCTCTGGAAACACCATATATTTT.

V gene TRBV20-1 combines with J gene TRBJ2-5; D not resolved. V was shortened by 3 bases and J by 5 bases, with 16 bases between the two germline ends. Germline CDR1 DFQATT, CDR2 SNEGSKA (reference sequence). The CDR3 is 14 amino acids. CDR3: CSASHPAVVETQYF. The CDR3 DNA sequence: TGCAGTGCTAGTCATCCCGCGGTAGTCGAGACCCAGTACTTC.

This clone was counted only a few times. The chain recombines TRBV6-6 with TRBJ2-7; D is ambiguous. CDR1 and CDR2 from the germline V gene are MNHNY and SVGAGI (reference sequence). This CDR3 spans 11 amino acids. The V end lost 6 bases, the J end lost 4 bases, and 7 bases lay between the germline ends. CDR3 protein: CASRTQYEQYF. The DNA of the CDR3 is TGTGCCAGCAGAACTCAATACGAGCAGTACTTC.

The J gene is TRBJ2-5, the V gene TRBV2; 7 bases fit TRBD1. The CDR3 spans 14 residues. Germline loops: CDR1 SNHLY, CDR2 FYNNEI. V was pared by 6 bases and J by 7 bases, with 11 bases of the junction left unmatched. In DNA form, the CDR3 reads TGTGCCAGCAGGGAACGGCAGGGGGTGGGGACCCAGTACTTC. It specifies CASRERQGVGTQYF.

The chain joins TRBV6-2 or TRBV6-3 to TRBJ1-5; 7 bases line up with TRBD1. The CDR3 contains 14 residues. CDR1 MNHEY and CDR2 SVGEGT come from the germline V gene. V shed 6 bases and J 3 bases; nucleotides not matched to a gene: 5. CDR3 region: CASSSRGPNQPQHF. The CDR3 DNA is TGTGCCAGCAGCTCGAGGGGGCCCAATCAGCCCCAGCATTTT.

The chain recombines TRBV29-1 with TRBJ2-7, with D possibly being TRBD1 (6 bases). Trimming stripped 6 bases from V and 0 bases from J, with 12 bases between. The germline gives CDR1 SQVTM, CDR2 ANQGSEA. The CDR3 runs to 13 residues. DNA of the CDR3: TGCAGCGTCCGACAGGAGAGCTCCTACGAGCAGTACTTC. It specifies CSVRQESSYEQYF.

CDR3 loop: CASSSRGNGYNEQFF. The CDR3 DNA reads TGTGCCAGCAGCTCGCGGGGAAACGGCTACAATGAGCAGTTCTTC. This chain uses TRBV9 with TRBJ2-1; a weak D match, TRBD2 (6 bases). The CDR3 is 15 amino acids. Germline assignment: CDR1 SGDLS and CDR2 YYNGEE. Trimming pared 4 bases from V and 3 bases from J, leaving 14 bases between.

CDR3 DNA: TGTGCCAGCAGCCAGGGGGACTACCTTCAGTACTTC. Amino acids: CASSQGDYLQYF. The chain is built from TRBV3-1 (or the pseudogene TRBV3-2) and TRBJ2-5; the match to TRBD2 covers 7 bases. Germline V gene sequence: CDR1 LGHDT, CDR2 YNNKEL (reference sequence). Unmatched junction bases numbered 6, after V lost 3 bases and J lost 11 bases. The CDR3 spans 12 residues.